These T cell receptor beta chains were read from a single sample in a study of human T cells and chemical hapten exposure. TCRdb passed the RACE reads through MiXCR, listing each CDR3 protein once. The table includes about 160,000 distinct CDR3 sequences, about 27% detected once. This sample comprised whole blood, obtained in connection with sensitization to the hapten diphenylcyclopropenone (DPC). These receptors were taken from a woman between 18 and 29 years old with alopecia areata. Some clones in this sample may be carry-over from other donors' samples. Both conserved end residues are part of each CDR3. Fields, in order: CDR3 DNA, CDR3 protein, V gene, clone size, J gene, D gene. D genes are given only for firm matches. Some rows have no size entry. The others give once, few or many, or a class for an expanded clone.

CDR3 DNA: TGTGCCACCAGTGATTCCCCCGGGTACGAGCAGTACTTC
CDR3 protein: CATSDSPGYEQYF
V gene: TRBV24-1
clone size: few
J gene: TRBJ2-7
D gene: -

CDR3 DNA: TGTGCCAGCAGCCCTGCGCTCGGGAACACTGAAGCTTTCTTT
CDR3 protein: CASSPALGNTEAFF
V gene: TRBV7-9
clone size: -
J gene: TRBJ1-1
D gene: -

CDR3 DNA: TGTGCCAGCAGCCACCGACTAGCGGGAAACACCGGGGAGCTGTTTTTT
CDR3 protein: CASSHRLAGNTGELFF
V gene: TRBV7-2
clone size: -
J gene: TRBJ2-2
D gene: TRBD2

CDR3 DNA: TGTGCCAGCAGCCCAGACAGCCTACTGCCTAATGAAAAACTGTTTTTT
CDR3 protein: CASSPDSLLPNEKLFF
V gene: TRBV7-6
clone size: few
J gene: TRBJ1-4
D gene: -

CDR3 DNA: TGTGCCAGCACGCGAGACGCTACCGGTACAGATACGCAGTATTTT
CDR3 protein: CASTRDATGTDTQYF
V gene: TRBV2
clone size: -
J gene: TRBJ2-3
D gene: -

CDR3 DNA: TGTGCCAGCAGCGGGGGCAGGGGATTTACTGAAGCTTTCTTT
CDR3 protein: CASSGGRGFTEAFF
V gene: TRBV9
clone size: -
J gene: TRBJ1-1
D gene: -

CDR3 DNA: TGTGCCAGCCGAGTCGGGACTGAAGCTTTCTTT
CDR3 protein: CASRVGTEAFF
V gene: TRBV7-9
clone size: few
J gene: TRBJ1-1
D gene: -

CDR3 DNA: TGCGCCAGCAGCCAAGATCCCGCCCCGGCCCCAGATACGCAGTATTTT
CDR3 protein: CASSQDPAPAPDTQYF
V gene: TRBV4-1
clone size: -
J gene: TRBJ2-3
D gene: -

CDR3 DNA: TGTGCCAGCAGCCCGAGAGTTGGAAACACCATATATTTT
CDR3 protein: CASSPRVGNTIYF
V gene: TRBV7-2
clone size: many
J gene: TRBJ1-3
D gene: -

CDR3 DNA: TGTGCCAGCAGCGTAGCGGCGGGAGTTGGCAATGAGCAGTTCTTC
CDR3 protein: CASSVAAGVGNEQFF
V gene: TRBV9
clone size: -
J gene: TRBJ2-1
D gene: TRBD2

CDR3 DNA: TGTGCCAGCAGTGCGAGACAGGGGGCGCAAGGGGCCAACGTCCTGACTTTC
CDR3 protein: CASSARQGAQGANVLTF
V gene: TRBV2
clone size: -
J gene: TRBJ2-6
D gene: TRBD1

CDR3 DNA: TGTGCCAGCAGTATCGGACAATCCTCCTACAATGAGCAGTTCTTC
CDR3 protein: CASSIGQSSYNEQFF
V gene: TRBV12-3/TRBV12-4
clone size: few
J gene: TRBJ2-1
D gene: -

CDR3 DNA: TGTGCCAGCAGCCCGAGGGGACAGGGCTTCAGCAATGAGCAGTTCTTC
CDR3 protein: CASSPRGQGFSNEQFF
V gene: TRBV7-9
clone size: once
J gene: TRBJ2-1
D gene: TRBD1

CDR3 DNA: TGTGCCAGCAGCTTAGGTCCGGACAGGGCCCTATCCGAGCAGTACTTC
CDR3 protein: CASSLGPDRALSEQYF
V gene: TRBV7-9
clone size: few
J gene: TRBJ2-7
D gene: TRBD1

CDR3 DNA: TGTGCCAGCAGTTACTATGACACCTACTATGGCTACACCTTC
CDR3 protein: CASSYYDTYYGYTF
V gene: TRBV6-5
clone size: -
J gene: TRBJ1-2
D gene: -

CDR3 DNA: TGCGCCAGCAGCCAACCTGAGAGGTCCCGGGGGGGGGAGCAGTTCTTC
CDR3 protein: CASSQPERSRGGEQFF
V gene: TRBV4-1
clone size: few
J gene: TRBJ2-1
D gene: TRBD2

CDR3 DNA: TGCGCCAGCAGCTTTCCAGGATTTAACACTGAAGCTTTCTTT
CDR3 protein: CASSFPGFNTEAFF
V gene: TRBV5-1
clone size: few
J gene: TRBJ1-1
D gene: -

CDR3 DNA: TGTGCCAGCAGCTTTGAGTTAGCCAGAGATACGCAGTATTTT
CDR3 protein: CASSFELARDTQYF
V gene: TRBV7-2
clone size: -
J gene: TRBJ2-3
D gene: -

CDR3 DNA: TGTGCCAGCAGGAGGACGGGGAGTGGGACCCAGTACTTC
CDR3 protein: CASRRTGSGTQYF
V gene: TRBV27
clone size: -
J gene: TRBJ2-5
D gene: -

CDR3 DNA: TGCGCCAGCAGCTTAAACAGGGTGAACAGCGGGGAGCTGTTTTTT
CDR3 protein: CASSLNRVNSGELFF
V gene: TRBV5-1
clone size: -
J gene: TRBJ2-2
D gene: -

CDR3 DNA: TGCAGTGCTAGATGGACAGAAAACTATGGCTACACCTTC
CDR3 protein: CSARWTENYGYTF
V gene: TRBV20-1
clone size: -
J gene: TRBJ1-2
D gene: -

CDR3 DNA: TGTGCCAGCAGCAAGTTTGGCAGACAGGGTAGGGGCTACACCTTC
CDR3 protein: CASSKFGRQGRGYTF
V gene: TRBV28
clone size: few
J gene: TRBJ1-2
D gene: TRBD1

CDR3 DNA: TGTGCCAGCAGTCGACAGGCTACCACCCTCCACTTT
CDR3 protein: CASSRQATTLHF
V gene: TRBV2
clone size: -
J gene: TRBJ1-6
D gene: -

CDR3 DNA: TGTGCCAGCAGTAGGGGGGCGAGCAATCAGCCCCAGCATTTT
CDR3 protein: CASSRGASNQPQHF
V gene: TRBV27
clone size: -
J gene: TRBJ1-5
D gene: -

CDR3 DNA: TGTGCCAGCAGCTGGGGACTAGTTCACCCGGGGCAGTTCTTC
CDR3 protein: CASSWGLVHPGQFF
V gene: TRBV7-2
clone size: few
J gene: TRBJ2-1
D gene: TRBD2

CDR3 DNA: TGTGCCAGCAGCCCAGACGGGACGAAGGGCAATGAGCAGTTCTTC
CDR3 protein: CASSPDGTKGNEQFF
V gene: TRBV9
clone size: -
J gene: TRBJ2-1
D gene: -

CDR3 DNA: TGTGCCAGCAGCCCGACTAAAACCTACGAGCAGTACTTC
CDR3 protein: CASSPTKTYEQYF
V gene: TRBV7-8
clone size: -
J gene: TRBJ2-7
D gene: -

CDR3 DNA: TGTGCCAGCAGCTTAGGATTTGCAGGGCAAGAGACCCAGTACTTC
CDR3 protein: CASSLGFAGQETQYF
V gene: TRBV7-9
clone size: -
J gene: TRBJ2-5
D gene: -

CDR3 DNA: TGTGCCAGCTCACTCTTACCCGGGACAGGGGGCGGAATGAACACTGAAGCTTTCTTT
CDR3 protein: CASSLLPGTGGGMNTEAFF
V gene: TRBV18
clone size: few
J gene: TRBJ1-1
D gene: TRBD1

CDR3 DNA: TGTGCCAGCAGTAATACTAGCGGGGTCTACAATGAGCAGTTCTTC
CDR3 protein: CASSNTSGVYNEQFF
V gene: TRBV9
clone size: few
J gene: TRBJ2-1
D gene: TRBD2

CDR3 DNA: TGTGCCAGCAGTTACTCGACTAGCGGGGGCTCCACAGATACGCAGTATTTT
CDR3 protein: CASSYSTSGGSTDTQYF
V gene: TRBV6-2/TRBV6-3
clone size: few
J gene: TRBJ2-3
D gene: TRBD2

CDR3 DNA: TGCAGCGGGAATTTACTGGCAGATACGCAGTATTTT
CDR3 protein: CSGNLLADTQYF
V gene: TRBV29-1
clone size: few
J gene: TRBJ2-3
D gene: -

CDR3 DNA: TGTGCCAGCAGCCACCGGGATACGCAGTATTTT
CDR3 protein: CASSHRDTQYF
V gene: TRBV7-9
clone size: -
J gene: TRBJ2-3
D gene: -

CDR3 DNA: TGTGCCAGCAGTTTACCTCGTCCGCGCGAGCAGTACTTC
CDR3 protein: CASSLPRPREQYF
V gene: TRBV28
clone size: -
J gene: TRBJ2-7
D gene: -

CDR3 DNA: TGTGCCAGCAACCCGGGACAGGGATACAATGAGCAGTTCTTC
CDR3 protein: CASNPGQGYNEQFF
V gene: TRBV2
clone size: -
J gene: TRBJ2-1
D gene: TRBD1

CDR3 DNA: TGTGCCACCAGCGGTTCCCCAGGGGTGGGCTACACCTTC
CDR3 protein: CATSGSPGVGYTF
V gene: TRBV15
clone size: few
J gene: TRBJ1-2
D gene: -

CDR3 DNA: TGCGCCAGCAGCCAAGACCGGGATGCGGCAGATACGCAGTATTTT
CDR3 protein: CASSQDRDAADTQYF
V gene: TRBV4-1
clone size: few
J gene: TRBJ2-3
D gene: -

CDR3 DNA: TGTGCCAGCAGTTTATCCCTATCCCTCGGACAGAGCAATGAGCAGTTCTTC
CDR3 protein: CASSLSLSLGQSNEQFF
V gene: TRBV27
clone size: -
J gene: TRBJ2-1
D gene: -

CDR3 DNA: TGTGCCAGCAAACGGGCTAGGCCGAGCACTGAAGCTTTCTTT
CDR3 protein: CASKRARPSTEAFF
V gene: TRBV27
clone size: -
J gene: TRBJ1-1
D gene: -

CDR3 DNA: TGTGCCAGCAGCTTAGAGCCCGCCGGGTCACCCCTCCACTTT
CDR3 protein: CASSLEPAGSPLHF
V gene: TRBV11-2
clone size: -
J gene: TRBJ1-6
D gene: -

CDR3 DNA: TGTGCCAGCAGCTCCCCCAGGAACCAAGAGACCCAGTACTTC
CDR3 protein: CASSSPRNQETQYF
V gene: TRBV7-9
clone size: -
J gene: TRBJ2-5
D gene: -

CDR3 DNA: TGCGCCAGCAGCCCCGCCGGGGAGAGTAGTCAGCCCCAGCATTTT
CDR3 protein: CASSPAGESSQPQHF
V gene: TRBV5-1
clone size: -
J gene: TRBJ1-5
D gene: -

CDR3 DNA: TGCAGTGCTGGGGACCGCTTCTCTGGAAACACCATATATTTT
CDR3 protein: CSAGDRFSGNTIYF
V gene: TRBV20-1
clone size: -
J gene: TRBJ1-3
D gene: -

CDR3 DNA: TGCGCCAGCAGCCAAGAGGTCGTGGGGGTAAACACTGAAGCTTTCTTT
CDR3 protein: CASSQEVVGVNTEAFF
V gene: TRBV4-1
clone size: -
J gene: TRBJ1-1
D gene: -

CDR3 DNA: TGTGCCAGCAGCCTACCGGGACAGGGCACCGAGCAGTACTTC
CDR3 protein: CASSLPGQGTEQYF
V gene: TRBV5-4
clone size: once
J gene: TRBJ2-7
D gene: TRBD1

CDR3 DNA: TGCAGCGTTGCCGGGACAACTATCTCCGAGCAGTACTTC
CDR3 protein: CSVAGTTISEQYF
V gene: TRBV29-1
clone size: few
J gene: TRBJ2-7
D gene: -

CDR3 DNA: TGCAGTGGGAGTAGCGGGGGCCTCAGCTCCTACGAGCAGTACTTC
CDR3 protein: CSGSSGGLSSYEQYF
V gene: TRBV20-1
clone size: many
J gene: TRBJ2-7
D gene: TRBD2

CDR3 DNA: TGTGCCAGCAGGTCCACCGGGAACACTGAAGCTTTCTTT
CDR3 protein: CASRSTGNTEAFF
V gene: TRBV5-6
clone size: few
J gene: TRBJ1-1
D gene: -

CDR3 DNA: TGCAGCGTTGACGGTTTAAGGCCCAGGGCGGATGAGCAGTTCTTC
CDR3 protein: CSVDGLRPRADEQFF
V gene: TRBV29-1
clone size: few
J gene: TRBJ2-1
D gene: -

CDR3 DNA: TGCAGTGCTAGGAGGGAGGCAGGGTTAGATGAAAAACTGTTTTTT
CDR3 protein: CSARREAGLDEKLFF
V gene: TRBV20-1
clone size: -
J gene: TRBJ1-4
D gene: -

CDR3 DNA: TGCAGCGATGAGGGCCAAGAGACCCAGTACTTC
CDR3 protein: CSDEGQETQYF
V gene: TRBV29-1
clone size: -
J gene: TRBJ2-5
D gene: -

CDR3 DNA: TGTGCCAGCAAAGGGTCCGTCGAGCAGTACTTC
CDR3 protein: CASKGSVEQYF
V gene: TRBV4-2
clone size: -
J gene: TRBJ2-7
D gene: -

CDR3 DNA: TGCAGTCCTAACCAAGGGGAGACTGCTTTCTTT
CDR3 protein: CSPNQGETAFF
V gene: TRBV20-1
clone size: -
J gene: TRBJ1-1
D gene: -

CDR3 DNA: TGCGCCAGCAGCCAAAGCCGAGCGGCAGAGACCCAGTACTTC
CDR3 protein: CASSQSRAAETQYF
V gene: TRBV4-3
clone size: few
J gene: TRBJ2-5
D gene: -